The following is a T cell receptor (beta chain) sequence with its context. Original processing methods: Amplification from reference gene primers served as the basis for estimated nucleated cell counts. Here immunoSEQ multiplex PCR was the method, and the copy in TCRdb shows in-frame clones only, minus some. That table furnishes V, J and clone size, whereas the DNA furnished D and trimming. This sample has around 58,000 clones, with about nine tenths found just once. This sample was taken from a study of blood T cell repertoires in COVID-19. In the study overall: The United States, Italy and Spain were the sources of the acute and convalescent COVID-19 samples. PBMCs, B-cell-depleted T cells, or T cells provided the cDNA or gDNA that made up the material.

CDR1 is GTSNPN, CDR2 SVGIG, per germline (reference sequence). With V trimmed by 0 bases and J by 8 bases, 15 bases remained unmatched. The CDR3 runs to 16 residues. The V gene is TRBV30, the J gene TRBJ1-2, with TRBD1 matching over 7 bases. Material: peripheral blood. The clonotype originates from a woman aged 55-69 years with active or convalescent COVID-19. The CDR3 sequence: CAWSVGVTGEKGGYTF. The CDR3 DNA reads TGTGCCTGGAGTGTAGGGGTTACAGGGGAAAAGGGGGGCTACACCTTC.